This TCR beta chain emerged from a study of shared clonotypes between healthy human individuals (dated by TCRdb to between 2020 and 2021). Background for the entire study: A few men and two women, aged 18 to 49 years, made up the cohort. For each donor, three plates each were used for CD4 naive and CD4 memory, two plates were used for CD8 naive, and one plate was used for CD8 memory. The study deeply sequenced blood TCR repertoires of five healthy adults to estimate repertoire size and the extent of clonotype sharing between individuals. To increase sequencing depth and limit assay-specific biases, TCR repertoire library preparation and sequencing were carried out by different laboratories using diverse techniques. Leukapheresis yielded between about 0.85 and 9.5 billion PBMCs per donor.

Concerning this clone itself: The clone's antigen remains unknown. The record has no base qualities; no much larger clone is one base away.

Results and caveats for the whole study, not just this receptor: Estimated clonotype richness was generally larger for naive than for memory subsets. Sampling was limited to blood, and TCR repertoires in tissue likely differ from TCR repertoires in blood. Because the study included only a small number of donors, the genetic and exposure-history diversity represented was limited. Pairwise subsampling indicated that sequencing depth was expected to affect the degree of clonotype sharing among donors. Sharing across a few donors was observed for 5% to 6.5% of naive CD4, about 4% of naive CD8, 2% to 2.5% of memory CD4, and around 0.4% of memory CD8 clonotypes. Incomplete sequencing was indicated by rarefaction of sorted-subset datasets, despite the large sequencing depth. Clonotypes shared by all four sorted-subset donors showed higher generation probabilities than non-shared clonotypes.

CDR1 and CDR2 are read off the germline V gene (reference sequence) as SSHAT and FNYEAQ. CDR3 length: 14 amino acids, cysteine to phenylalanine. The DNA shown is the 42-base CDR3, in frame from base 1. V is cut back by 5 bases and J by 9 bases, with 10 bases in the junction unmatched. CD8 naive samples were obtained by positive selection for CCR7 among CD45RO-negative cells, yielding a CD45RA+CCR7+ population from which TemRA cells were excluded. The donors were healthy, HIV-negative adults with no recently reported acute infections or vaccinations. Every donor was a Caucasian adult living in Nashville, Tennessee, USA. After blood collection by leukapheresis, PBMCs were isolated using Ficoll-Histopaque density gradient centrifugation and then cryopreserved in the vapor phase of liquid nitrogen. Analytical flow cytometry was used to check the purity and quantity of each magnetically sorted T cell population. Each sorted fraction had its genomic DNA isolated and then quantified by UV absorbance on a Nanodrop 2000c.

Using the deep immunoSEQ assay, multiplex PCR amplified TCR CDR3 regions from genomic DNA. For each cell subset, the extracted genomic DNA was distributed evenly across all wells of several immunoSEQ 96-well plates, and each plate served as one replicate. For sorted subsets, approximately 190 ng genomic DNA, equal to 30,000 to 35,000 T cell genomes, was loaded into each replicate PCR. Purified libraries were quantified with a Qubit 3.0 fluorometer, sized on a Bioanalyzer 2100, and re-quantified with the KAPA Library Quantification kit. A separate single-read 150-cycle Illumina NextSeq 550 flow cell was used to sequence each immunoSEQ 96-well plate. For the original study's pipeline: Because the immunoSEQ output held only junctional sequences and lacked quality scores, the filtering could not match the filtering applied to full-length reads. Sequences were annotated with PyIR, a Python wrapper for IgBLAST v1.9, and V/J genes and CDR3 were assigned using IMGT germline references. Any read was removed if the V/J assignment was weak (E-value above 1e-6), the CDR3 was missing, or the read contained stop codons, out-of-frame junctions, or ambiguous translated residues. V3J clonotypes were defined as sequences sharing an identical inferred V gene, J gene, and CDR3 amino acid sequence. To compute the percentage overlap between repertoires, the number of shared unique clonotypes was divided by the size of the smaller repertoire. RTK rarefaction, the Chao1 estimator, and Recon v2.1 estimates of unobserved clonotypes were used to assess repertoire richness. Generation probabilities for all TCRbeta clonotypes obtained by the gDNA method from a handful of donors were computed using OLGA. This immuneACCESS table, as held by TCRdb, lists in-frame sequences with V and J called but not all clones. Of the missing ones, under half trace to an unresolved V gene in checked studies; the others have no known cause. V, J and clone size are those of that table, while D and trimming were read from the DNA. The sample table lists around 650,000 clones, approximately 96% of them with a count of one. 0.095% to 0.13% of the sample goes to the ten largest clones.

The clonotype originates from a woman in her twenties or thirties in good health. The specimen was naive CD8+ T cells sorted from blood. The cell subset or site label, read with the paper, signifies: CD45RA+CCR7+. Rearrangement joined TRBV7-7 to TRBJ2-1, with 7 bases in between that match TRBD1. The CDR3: CASSARQGVGEQFF. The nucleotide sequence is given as TGTGCCAGCAGCGCCCGACAGGGTGTGGGTGAGCAGTTCTTC. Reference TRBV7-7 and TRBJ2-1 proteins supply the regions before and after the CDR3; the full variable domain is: GAGVSQSPRYKVTKRGQDVTLRCDPISSHATLYWYQQALGQGPEFLTYFNYEAQPDKSGLPSDRFSAERPEGSISTLTIQRTEQRDSAMYRCASSARQGVGEQFFGPGTRLTVL.